The clone carrying this T cell receptor beta chain was observed a handful of times. Its cognate antigen is unknown. TCRdb's table, derived via immunoSEQ multiplex PCR, lists solely in-frame clones and lacks some. The table lists some 86,000 clones, 90% of them singletons. This sample is drawn from a study of OX40 agonist ivuxolimab in advanced cancers. Overall study: Hepatocellular carcinoma, melanoma, renal cell or head and neck cancer was diagnosed in the dose-escalation patients.

Findings and caveats of the study: Low normalized T-cell clonal expansion also characterized some of the nonresponders. Among the lowest peripheral clonal expansion occurred in 0.1-3.0 mg/kg partial responders.

The junction had 0 bases not matched to a gene; V was cut back by 1 base and J by 3 bases. This CDR3 has 14 residues. Germline CDR1 is SNHLY and CDR2 is FYNNEI. The receptor comes from an adult with an advanced solid tumor such as melanoma, head and neck, liver or kidney cancer. The sequences come from CD4+ or CD8+ T cells sorted from blood, collected in a trial of the OX40 agonist ivuxolimab. The chain combines TRBV2 with TRBJ1-2; TRBD1 matches 9 bases. The CDR3 DNA sequence: TGTGCCAGCAGTGAAGGGACAGGGGACTATGGCTACACCTTC. Protein product: CASSEGTGDYGYTF. Full variable domain (rest looked up from reference TRBV2 and TRBJ1-2): EPEVTQTPSHQVTQMGQEVILRCVPISNHLYFYWYRQILGQKVEFLVSFYNNEISEKSEIFDDQFSVERPDGSNFTLKIRSTKLEDSAMYFCASSEGTGDYGYTFGSGTRLTVV.